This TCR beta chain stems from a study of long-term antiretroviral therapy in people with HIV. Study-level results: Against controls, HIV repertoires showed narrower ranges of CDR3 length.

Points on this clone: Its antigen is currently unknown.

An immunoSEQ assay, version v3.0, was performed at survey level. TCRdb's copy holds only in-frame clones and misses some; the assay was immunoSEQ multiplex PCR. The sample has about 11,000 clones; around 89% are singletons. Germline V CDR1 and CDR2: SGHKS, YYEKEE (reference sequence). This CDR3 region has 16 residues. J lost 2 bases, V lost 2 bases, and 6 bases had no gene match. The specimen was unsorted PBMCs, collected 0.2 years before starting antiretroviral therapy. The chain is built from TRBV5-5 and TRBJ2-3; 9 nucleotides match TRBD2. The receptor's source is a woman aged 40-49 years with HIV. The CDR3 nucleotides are TGTGCCAGCAGCTTTGGGCTAGCGGGGATCACAGATACGCAGTATTTT. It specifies CASSFGLAGITDTQYF.